The present TCR beta chain was sequenced within a study of blood T cells in healthy people across ages. Overall study findings and caveats: Per million T cells, TCR beta diversity dropped about linearly as age rose. In these data, TCR beta diversity tracked strongly with naive T cell percentage.

This CDR3 is 16 amino acids long. With 4 bases clipped from V and 1 base from J, the junction kept 11 bases outside the gene matches. Germline V gene lookup returns CDR1 DFQATT and CDR2 SNEGSKA (reference sequence). This clonotype showed up many times. Its antigen is undetermined. Next came a second PCR, run for 7 to 11 cycles, which used a sample-barcoded 5' primer along with a J-beta primer mix. TCRdb re-called the 5' RACE reads through MiXCR, storing one row per CDR3 protein. The profile shows approximately 800,000 distinct CDR3 sequences, about 37% of them singletons. The clonotype originates from a man aged 18 to 29 in good health. This chain links TRBV20-1 with TRBJ2-5; 8 bases are a match to TRBD2. The sequenced sample consisted of blood. DNA for the CDR3: TGCAGTGCTACGCCCACACTAGCGGACCTCCAAGAGACCCAGTACTTC. Its protein is CSATPTLADLQETQYF.